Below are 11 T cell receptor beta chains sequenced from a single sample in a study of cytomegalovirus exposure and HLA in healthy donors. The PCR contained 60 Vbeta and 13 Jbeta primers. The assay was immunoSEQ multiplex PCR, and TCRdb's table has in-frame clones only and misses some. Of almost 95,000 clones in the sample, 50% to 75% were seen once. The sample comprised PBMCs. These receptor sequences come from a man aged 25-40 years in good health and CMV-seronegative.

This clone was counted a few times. CDR3 region: CASGSVGGVDYGYTF. CDR3 nucleotides: TGTGCTAGTGGTTCCGTAGGGGGGGTGGACTATGGCTACACCTTC. The chain uses TRBV12-5 and TRBJ1-2; D perhaps matches TRBD1 (6 bases). V was trimmed by 4 bases and J by 3 bases, leaving 15 bases between them. The CDR3 totals 15 residues. Germline V CDR1 and CDR2: LGHNT, FRNRAP.

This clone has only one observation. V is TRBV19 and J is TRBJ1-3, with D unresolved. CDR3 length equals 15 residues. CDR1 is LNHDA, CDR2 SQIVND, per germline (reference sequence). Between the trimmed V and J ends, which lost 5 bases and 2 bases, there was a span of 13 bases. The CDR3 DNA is TGTGCCAGTAGTGTACGTCGGTCGGCTGGAAACACCATATATTTT. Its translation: CASSVRRSAGNTIYF.

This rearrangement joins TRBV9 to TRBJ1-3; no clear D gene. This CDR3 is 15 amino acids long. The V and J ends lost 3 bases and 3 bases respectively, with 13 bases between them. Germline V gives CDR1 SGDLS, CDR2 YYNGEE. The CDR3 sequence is CASSGDGRSGNTIYF. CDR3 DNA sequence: TGTGCCAGCAGCGGAGATGGGAGAAGTGGAAACACCATATATTTT.

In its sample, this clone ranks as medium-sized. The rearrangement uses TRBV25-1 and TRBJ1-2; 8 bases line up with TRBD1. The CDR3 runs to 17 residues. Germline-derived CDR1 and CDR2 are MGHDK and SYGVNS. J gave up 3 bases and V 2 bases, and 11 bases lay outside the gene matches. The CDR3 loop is CASSEGPHRGGDYGYTF. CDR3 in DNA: TGTGCCAGCAGTGAAGGTCCTCACAGGGGGGGAGACTATGGCTACACCTTC.

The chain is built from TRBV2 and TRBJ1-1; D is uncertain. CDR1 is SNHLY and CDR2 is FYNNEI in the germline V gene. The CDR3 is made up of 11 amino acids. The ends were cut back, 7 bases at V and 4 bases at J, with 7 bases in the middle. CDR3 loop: CASKETTEAFF. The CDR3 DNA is TGTGCCAGCAAGGAGACCACTGAAGCTTTCTTT.

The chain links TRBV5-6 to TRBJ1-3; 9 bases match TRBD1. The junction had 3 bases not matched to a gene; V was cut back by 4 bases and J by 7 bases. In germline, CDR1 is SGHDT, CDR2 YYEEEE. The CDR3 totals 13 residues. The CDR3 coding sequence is TGTGCCAGCAGCCAGGACAGGGGTAACACCATATATTTT. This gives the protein CASSQDRGNTIYF.

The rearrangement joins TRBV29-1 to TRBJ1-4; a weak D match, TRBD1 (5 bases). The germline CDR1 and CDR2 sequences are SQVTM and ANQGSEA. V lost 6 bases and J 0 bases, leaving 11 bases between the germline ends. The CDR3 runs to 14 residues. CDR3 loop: CSVKGVTTNEKLFF. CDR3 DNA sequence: TGCAGCGTCAAAGGGGTCACAACTAATGAAAAACTGTTTTTT.

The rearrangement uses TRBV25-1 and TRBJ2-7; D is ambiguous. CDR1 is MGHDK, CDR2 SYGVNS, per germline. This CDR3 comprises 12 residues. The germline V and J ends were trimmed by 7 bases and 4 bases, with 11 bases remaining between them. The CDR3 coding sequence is TGTGCCAGCACAACTTCTCGGTACGAGCAGTACTTC. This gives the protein CASTTSRYEQYF.

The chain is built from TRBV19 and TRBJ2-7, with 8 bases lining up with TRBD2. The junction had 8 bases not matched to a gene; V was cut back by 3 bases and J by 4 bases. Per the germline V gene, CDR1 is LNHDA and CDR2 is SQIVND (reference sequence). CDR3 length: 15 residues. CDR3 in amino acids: CASSISIAGMYEQYF. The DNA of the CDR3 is TGTGCCAGTAGTATCTCAATAGCGGGGATGTACGAGCAGTACTTC. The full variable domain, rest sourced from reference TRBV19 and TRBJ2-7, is DGGITQSPKYLFRKEGQNVTLSCEQNLNHDAMYWYRQDPGQGLRLIYYSQIVNDFQKGDIAEGYSVSREKKESFPLTVTSAQKNPTAFYLCASSISIAGMYEQYFGPGTRLTVT.

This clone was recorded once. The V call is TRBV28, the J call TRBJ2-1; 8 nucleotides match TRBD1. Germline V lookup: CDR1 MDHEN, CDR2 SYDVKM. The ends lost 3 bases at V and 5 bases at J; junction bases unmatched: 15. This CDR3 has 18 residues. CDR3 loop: CASSLKLDRTGSDNEQFF. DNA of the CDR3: TGTGCCAGCAGTTTGAAGTTGGACCGGACAGGGAGCGACAATGAGCAGTTCTTC.

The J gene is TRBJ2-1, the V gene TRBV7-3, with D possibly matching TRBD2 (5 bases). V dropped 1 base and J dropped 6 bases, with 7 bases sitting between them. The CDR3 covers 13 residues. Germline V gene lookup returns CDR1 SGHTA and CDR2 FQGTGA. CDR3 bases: TGTGCCAGCAGCTTAAGGGGAGCCAATGAGCAGTTCTTC. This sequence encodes CASSLRGANEQFF.